The 24 T cell receptor beta chains presented below share a single source sample, sequenced in a study of CD8+CD57+ T cells in acquired aplastic anemia (dated by TCRdb to the late 2010s). Sequencer: Illumina HiSeq 2000. TCR beta VDJ combination and CDR3 sequence profiling used genomic DNA as the template. TCRdb passed the public sequencing reads through fastp at Q25 and MiXCR, retaining productive beta sequences. Identical CDR3 protein sequences are pooled into one entry, listed with their most common genes and DNA. For this sample the table gives over 200,000 distinct CDR3 sequences, of which roughly 57% were detected only once. Together, the top ten hold 29% of the sample. Material for sequencing was sorted CD4+, CD8+, or CD8+CD57+ T cells (not recorded which) from PBMCs. These TCRs come from a human donor in good health.

The V and J genes are TRBV29-1 and TRBJ2-7, with TRBD2 as a possible D gene (5 bases). The CDR3 length is 13 residues. The germline V gene encodes CDR1 SQVTM and CDR2 ANQGSEA. V was trimmed by 7 bases and J by 0 bases, leaving 13 bases between them. CDR3 amino acids: CSESAGSSYEQYF. CDR3 nucleotide sequence: TGCAGCGAGTCCGCTGGGAGCTCCTACGAGCAGTACTTC.

The genes are TRBV6-1 and TRBJ2-5; D possibly corresponds to TRBD1 (6 bases). This CDR3 is 15 amino acids long. Germline CDR1 reads MNHNS; CDR2 reads SASEGT. Trimming left V 8 bases short and J 5 bases short, with 21 bases between. CDR3 residues: CASSPPNRVGETQYF. The CDR3, as DNA: TGTGCCAGCTCACCACCGAACAGGGTGGGGGAGACCCAGTACTTC.

V usage is TRBV12-5 and J usage is TRBJ2-5; the D is unclear. Germline loops: CDR1 LGHNT, CDR2 FRNRAP. Trimming stripped 4 bases from V and 2 bases from J, with 2 bases between. This CDR3 comprises 11 residues. CDR3: CASGSQETQYF. For the CDR3, the DNA is TGTGCTAGTGGTTCGCAAGAGACCCAGTACTTC.

The rearrangement links TRBV6-5 to TRBJ2-7; D ambiguous. CDR1 is MNHEY and CDR2 is SVGAGI in the germline V gene. The V end lost 6 bases, the J end lost 6 bases, and 15 bases lay between the germline ends. The CDR3 spans 13 residues. This CDR3 reads CASRKGERGEQYF. The CDR3 bases are TGTGCCAGCAGAAAGGGCGAGAGAGGCGAGCAGTACTTC.

The J gene is TRBJ1-1, the V gene TRBV19; no clear D. V lost 1 base and J lost 3, with 9 bases in between. This CDR3 spans 14 amino acids. The germline V gene encodes CDR1 LNHDA and CDR2 SQIVND (reference sequence). CDR3 sequence reads: CASSIGRGDTEAFF. CDR3 DNA sequence: TGTGCCAGTAGTATAGGTAGAGGCGACACTGAAGCTTTCTTT. Based on the CDR3 plus reference TRBV19 and TRBJ1-1, the full variable domain is DGGITQSPKYLFRKEGQNVTLSCEQNLNHDAMYWYRQDPGQGLRLIYYSQIVNDFQKGDIAEGYSVSREKKESFPLTVTSAQKNPTAFYLCASSIGRGDTEAFFGQGTRLTVV.

This clonotype was detected many times. V is TRBV5-6 and J is TRBJ2-2, with D unclear. CDR1 is SGHDT and CDR2 is YYEEEE in the germline V gene. The CDR3 runs to 12 residues. Trimming removed 2 bases at V and 6 bases at J, with 5 bases between. The CDR3 sequence is CASSLGSGELFF. The CDR3 DNA reads TGTGCCAGCAGCTTAGGCTCCGGGGAGCTGTTTTTT.

The chain uses TRBV7-8 and TRBJ1-5; TRBD1 matches at 9 bases. There are 16 residues in the CDR3. Trimming took 4 bases from V and 6 from J; bases not matched to a gene: 10. Germline V gene lookup returns CDR1 SGHVS and CDR2 FQNEAQ. The CDR3 protein is CASSYWTGATFQPQHF. The CDR3 nucleotides are TGTGCCAGCAGCTACTGGACAGGGGCGACATTTCAGCCCCAGCATTTT.

The rearrangement links TRBV10-2 to TRBJ2-3, with TRBD2 matching 7 bases. V was clipped by 3 bases and J by 6 bases; unmatched bases: 12. The CDR3 has 16 amino acids. Germline-derived CDR1 and CDR2 are WSHSY and SAAADI. Written as DNA, the CDR3 is TGCGCCAGCAGTGACGGACTTGGGGGGGAGGAGGATACGCAGTATTTT. It is translated as CASSDGLGGEEDTQYF.

The rearrangement joins TRBV20-1 to TRBJ1-2, with D perhaps TRBD1 (5 bases). The germline gives CDR1 DFQATT, CDR2 SNEGSKA (reference sequence). This CDR3 is 13 amino acids long. The V and J ends lost 0 bases and 4 bases respectively, with 9 bases between them. CDR3 nucleotides: TGCAGTGCTAGAGATTTAGGGGCCTATGGCTACACCTTC. It specifies CSARDLGAYGYTF.

The V and J genes are TRBV6-5 and TRBJ2-1, with a weak D call TRBD2 (7 bases). Germline lookup yields CDR1 MNHEY and CDR2 SVGAGI. The length of the CDR3 is 15 residues. The ends were cut back, 5 bases at V and 5 bases at J, with 16 bases in the middle. The CDR3 is CASSPPRGADNEQFF. In nucleotides, the CDR3 is TGTGCCAGCAGTCCCCCTCGGGGGGCGGACAATGAGCAGTTCTTC.

The gene calls are TRBV7-9 and TRBJ2-1, with D possibly being TRBD1 or TRBD2 (5 bases each). Deletions cut 2 bases from V and 9 bases from J, with 20 bases between. This CDR3 contains 16 residues. CDR1 SEHNR and CDR2 FQNEAQ come from the germline V gene (reference sequence). The CDR3 sequence is CASSLSGTKSGSEQFF. The CDR3 region has the DNA TGTGCCAGCAGCTTAAGTGGGACCAAATCGGGGTCTGAGCAGTTCTTC.

This clonotype was seen repeatedly, ten times or more. The rearrangement links TRBV6-1 to TRBJ2-1; TRBD1 might be the D (6 bases). Germline V gene lookup returns CDR1 MNHNS and CDR2 SASEGT. The CDR3 runs to 13 residues. V was pared by 4 bases and J by 4 bases, with 8 bases between. As DNA, the CDR3 is TGTGCCAGCAGTGCGACAGGTTACAATGAGCAGTTCTTC. Encoded protein: CASSATGYNEQFF.

This clonotype occurred many times. This sequence joins TRBV7-8 and TRBJ1-5; tentatively, D is TRBD1 (6 bases). V was trimmed by 1 base and J by 3 bases, leaving 10 bases between them. CDR1 and CDR2 from the germline V gene are SGHVS and FQNEAQ. This CDR3 is built from 15 residues. CDR3 amino acids: CASSLEGQYNQPQHF. Written as DNA, the CDR3 is TGTGCCAGCAGCTTAGAAGGACAGTACAATCAGCCCCAGCATTTT.

The J gene is TRBJ1-2, the V gene TRBV19; D not resolved. CDR3 length: 15 residues. The V and J ends lost 3 bases and 1 base respectively, with 12 bases between them. CDR1 and CDR2 from the germline V gene are LNHDA and SQIVND (reference sequence). The CDR3 here is CASSIGQIGNYGYTF. The DNA of the CDR3 is TGTGCCAGTAGTATTGGGCAGATTGGTAACTATGGCTACACCTTC.

The chain uses TRBV10-3 and TRBJ2-1, with D unclear. The CDR3 sequence is 12 residues long. Germline CDR1 is ENHRY and CDR2 is SYGVKD. Trimming took 0 bases from V and 10 from J, leaving 7 bases between them. CDR3 protein: CAISESGREQFF. The CDR3 DNA follows: TGTGCCATCAGTGAGTCAGGCAGGGAGCAGTTCTTC.

This clonotype was recorded many times. This chain joins TRBV19 and TRBJ2-2, with D perhaps TRBD2 (5 bases). Germline lookup yields CDR1 LNHDA and CDR2 SQIVND (reference sequence). Deletions cut 6 bases from V and 2 bases from J, with 22 bases between. This CDR3 comprises 18 residues. CDR3 coding DNA: TGTGCCAGTAGGTCTACTGCTATGCGGACTCTTAACACCGGGGAGCTGTTTTTT. This codes for CASRSTAMRTLNTGELFF. Variable domain in full (rest from reference TRBV19 and TRBJ2-2): DGGITQSPKYLFRKEGQNVTLSCEQNLNHDAMYWYRQDPGQGLRLIYYSQIVNDFQKGDIAEGYSVSREKKESFPLTVTSAQKNPTAFYLCASRSTAMRTLNTGELFFGEGSRLTVL.

This clonotype has just a few counts. This chain connects TRBV20-1 to TRBJ2-7; no clear D. Germline-derived CDR1 and CDR2 are DFQATT and SNEGSKA (reference sequence). The CDR3 has 10 residues. Trimming took off 3 bases at V and 5 bases at J, with 5 bases between the two ends. The CDR3 nucleotides read TGCAGTGCTAGGGAAAACGAGCAGTACTTC. This encodes CSARENEQYF.

The chain links TRBV2 to TRBJ2-3, with TRBD1 matching 7 bases. The CDR3 consists of 15 residues. V was pared by 3 bases and J by 1 base, with 4 bases of the junction left unmatched. The germline V gene encodes CDR1 SNHLY and CDR2 FYNNEI. The CDR3 here is CASSETGTGTDTQYF. The CDR3 bases are TGTGCCAGCAGTGAGACCGGGACAGGCACAGATACGCAGTATTTT.

This chain joins TRBV24-1 and TRBJ2-2, with TRBD1 matching 8 bases. The germline V gene encodes CDR1 KGHDR and CDR2 SFDVKD. The V gene end was trimmed by 9 bases and the J gene end by 1 base; junction bases not matched to a gene: 9. The CDR3 is 16 amino acids. The CDR3 sequence is CATFGQGEGNTGELFF. The CDR3 region has the DNA TGTGCCACCTTTGGACAGGGAGAGGGGAACACCGGGGAGCTGTTTTTT.

The chain recombines TRBV7-8 with TRBJ2-3, with TRBD2 matching 7 bases. Germline V lookup: CDR1 SGHVS, CDR2 FQNEAQ. The CDR3 runs 14 residues. The trim removed 5 bases at V and 11 bases at J, leaving 13 bases unmatched. The CDR3: CASSLQATSFKQYF. The CDR3 nucleotides are TGTGCCAGCAGCCTGCAAGCGACTAGCTTTAAGCAGTATTTT.

This clonotype was seen a single time. The chain links TRBV20-1 to TRBJ2-3; 10 bases map to TRBD2. J lost 5 bases, V lost 5 bases, and 10 bases had no gene match. In germline, CDR1 is DFQATT, CDR2 SNEGSKA (reference sequence). This CDR3 is 15 amino acids long. The CDR3 DNA sequence: TGCAGTGCTGGTGGGACTAGCGCGGGCCAAGATACGCAGTATTTT. It is translated as CSAGGTSAGQDTQYF.

The chain combines TRBV7-6 with TRBJ2-3; 12 bases are shared with TRBD2. This CDR3 contains 18 residues. The V gene's germline CDR1 is SGHVS and CDR2 FNYEAQ. J lost 11 bases, V lost 4 bases, and 19 bases had no gene match. The DNA of the CDR3 is TGTGCCAGCAGCTACCCGCTAGCGGGGGGGCCGGAGGGGAATGAGCAGTATTTT. It specifies CASSYPLAGGPEGNEQYF. The variable domain in full, completed from reference TRBV7-6 and TRBJ2-3, reads GAGVSQSPRYKVTKRGQDVALRCDPISGHVSLYWYRQALGQGPEFLTYFNYEAQQDKSGLPNDRFSAERPEGSISTLTIQRTEQRDSAMYRCASSYPLAGGPEGNEQYFGPGTRLTVL.

Of note for this clonotype: At one end the junction does not follow the germline gene, possibly because of a read error. This chain links TRBV10-3 with TRBJ2-7, with D possibly matching TRBD1 (7 bases). Germline-derived CDR1 and CDR2 are ENHRY and SYGVKD. This CDR3 spans 16 amino acids. The CDR3 is CASSYSVGGGPVEQYF. For the CDR3, the DNA is TGTGCCAGCAGTTACTCTGTCGGAGGGGGCCCTGTCGAGCAGTACTTC.

The J gene is TRBJ1-6, the V gene TRBV9; no clear D gene. The V gene's germline CDR1 is SGDLS and CDR2 YYNGEE. CDR3 length: 14 amino acids. V dropped 2 bases and J dropped 6 bases, with 9 bases sitting between them. CDR3: CASSVEGSNSPLHF. The DNA of the CDR3 is TGTGCCAGCAGCGTCGAAGGATCTAATTCACCCCTCCACTTT.